The entry below describes one T cell receptor (beta chain). These data belong to a study of T cell responses to AZD1222 COVID-19 vaccine. The germline V and J ends were trimmed by 4 bases and 1 base, with 10 bases remaining between them. The CDR3 extends over 13 amino acids. Germline V gene sequence: CDR1 SQVTM, CDR2 ANQGSEA. Some clones are missing from TCRdb's copy, which holds only in-frame ones; the method was immunoSEQ multiplex PCR. Among fewer than 85,000 clones listed, approximately 90% were seen once. The clonotype originates from an adult who received the AZD1222 COVID-19 vaccine. The sequencing here drew on peripheral blood, taken 28 days after the second AZD1222 dose. The J gene is TRBJ1-1, the V gene TRBV29-1; D call uncertain. The CDR3 sequence: CSVGRNENTEAFF. The CDR3 region has the DNA TGCAGCGTTGGAAGAAACGAGAACACTGAAGCTTTCTTT.